This T cell receptor (beta chain) was captured in a study of monozygotic twins with inflammatory bowel disease. In eight separate reactions per sample, cDNA was generated. The study subjected TCRalpha and TCRbeta cDNA to two nested PCRs of about 17 and 10 cycles. Each CDR3 protein gets one entry in TCRdb, which reprocessed the 5' RACE reads and gives no DNA. With 200,000 to 250,000 distinct CDR3 sequences in the sample, the ten largest clones hold roughly 7.7%. This CDR3 is built from 14 residues. From germline, CDR1 is LNHNV and CDR2 YYDKDF (reference sequence). Worth noting for this clonotype: Its antigen is currently unknown.

Study-wide results and limits: Clonotype overlap with others was lower in IBD patients than in healthy twins, a difference that was greatest with disease activity. Distinguishing T cell subtypes was not possible.

This TCR came from a human donor with ulcerative colitis or Crohn's disease, or a healthy co-twin of an affected twin (not recorded which). The sequenced sample consisted of blood. The V gene is TRBV15, the J gene TRBJ1-5; TCRdb selects TRBD1, and the lack of DNA leaves this call unchecked. The CDR3 protein is CATSRTGLGQPQHF.